These 27 T cell receptor beta chains were all obtained from the same sample, sequenced in a study of glioma-infiltrating T cells after dendritic cell vaccination. Specified time point: after dendritic cell vaccination, including at tumor progression/relapse. Here immunoSEQ multiplex PCR was the method, and the copy in TCRdb shows in-frame clones only, minus some. Among 80,000 to 100,000 clones listed, approximately 80% were seen once. The material sequenced was blood, taken after dendritic cell vaccination. The receptors stem from a human donor with glioblastoma.

This chain joins TRBV7-2 and TRBJ1-4; D gene unclear. V lost 6 bases to trimming and J lost 0 bases, with 5 bases between them. The CDR3 has 13 amino acids. Per germline, CDR1 SGHTA and CDR2 FQGNSA. CDR3 residues: CASSRATNEKLFF. CDR3 DNA: TGTGCCAGCAGTCGAGCAACTAATGAAAAACTGTTTTTT.

This chain connects TRBV5-6 to TRBJ2-7; TRBD1 agrees at 7 bases. Trimming at V came to 5 bases and at J to 6 bases, leaving 20 bases not matched to a gene. CDR3 size: 17 residues. Germline CDR1 and CDR2: SGHDT and YYEEEE. The CDR3 DNA is TGTGCCAGCAGTCGGAAGGGAGTTAATACAGGGGTAGCCGAGCAGTACTTC. Translated, it gives CASSRKGVNTGVAEQYF.

The chain carries TRBV2 and TRBJ1-5; D uncertain. This CDR3 is 16 amino acids long. The ends were cut back, 1 base at V and 7 bases at J, with 17 bases in the middle. In germline, CDR1 is SNHLY, CDR2 FYNNEI. The CDR3 region is CASSEGSRGTGQPQHF. The CDR3 nucleotides read TGTGCCAGCAGTGAAGGATCGCGGGGTACGGGACAGCCCCAGCATTTT.

The chain employs TRBV5-1 and TRBJ2-7, with D possibly matching TRBD1 (6 bases). In germline, CDR1 is SGHRS, CDR2 YFSETQ. Deletions cut 6 bases from V and 2 bases from J, with 15 bases between. The CDR3 consists of 14 residues. The CDR3 coding sequence is TGCGCCAGCACCCTGGGGGCAGCCACCTACGAGCAGTACTTC. Translating gives CASTLGAATYEQYF.

The rearrangement joins TRBV28 to TRBJ2-2; TRBD2 agrees at 9 bases. Germline V gene sequence: CDR1 MDHEN, CDR2 SYDVKM. V lost 6 bases, J lost 1 base, and 3 bases stayed unmatched. The CDR3 sequence is 15 residues long. Written as DNA, the CDR3 is TGTGCCAGCAGGTTAGCGGGAGAGAACACCGGGGAGCTGTTTTTT. Translation gives CASRLAGENTGELFF.

The chain combines TRBV15 with TRBJ1-2, with a weak D call TRBD1 (5 bases). Germline assignment: CDR1 LNHNV and CDR2 YYDKDF (reference sequence). Deletions cut 0 bases from V and 4 bases from J, with 12 bases between. This CDR3 spans 15 amino acids. This chain's CDR3 is CATSRDPDSSYGYTF. The CDR3 DNA is TGTGCCACCAGCAGAGACCCCGACAGTTCCTATGGCTACACCTTC.

The DNA of the CDR3 is TGTGCCAGCTCGTACAGCCAAGAGACCCAGTACTTC. Its protein product is CASSYSQETQYF. The chain joins TRBV18 to TRBJ2-5; D is ambiguous. The germline V gene has CDR1 KGHSH and CDR2 LQKENI. V gave up 6 bases and J gave up 1 base, with 6 bases separating them. This CDR3 has 12 residues. The whole variable domain, filled in from reference TRBV18 and TRBJ2-5, reads NAGVMQNPRHLVRRRGQEARLRCSPMKGHSHVYWYRQLPEEGLKFMVYLQKENIIDESGMPKERFSAEFPKEGPSILRIQQVVRGDSAAYFCASSYSQETQYFGPGTRLLVL.

The chain joins TRBV5-4 to TRBJ2-7, with TRBD2 matching 7 bases. The CDR3 covers 14 residues. CDR1 is SGHNT, CDR2 YYREEE, per germline (reference sequence). V was clipped by 0 bases and J by 4 bases; unmatched bases: 4. CDR3 residues: CASSLGLARYEQYF. CDR3 coding DNA: TGTGCCAGCAGCTTGGGACTAGCACGGTACGAGCAGTACTTC. Using reference TRBV5-4 and TRBJ2-7 for the parts outside the CDR3, the full variable domain is ETGVTQSPTHLIKTRGQQVTLRCSSQSGHNTVSWYQQALGQGPQFIFQYYREEENGRGNFPPRFSGLQFPNYSSELNVNALELDDSALYLCASSLGLARYEQYFGPGTRLTVT.

V gene TRBV5-1 combines with J gene TRBJ2-1, with TRBD2 identical over 9 bases. The CDR3 length is 16 residues. The V gene end was trimmed by 1 base and the J gene end by 4 bases; junction bases not matched to a gene: 6. CDR1 SGHRS and CDR2 YFSETQ come from the germline V gene. CDR3 amino acids: CASSLRASGVYNEQFF. Written as DNA, the CDR3 is TGCGCCAGCAGCTTGAGGGCTAGCGGGGTATACAATGAGCAGTTCTTC.

This clone occurred many times. This chain links TRBV11-2 with TRBJ1-1; D not certain. V was trimmed by 4 bases and J by 0 bases, leaving 6 bases between them. The CDR3 is made up of 13 amino acids. Germline V gene lookup returns CDR1 SGHAT and CDR2 FQNNGV. In DNA form, the CDR3 reads TGTGCCAGCAGCTGGGAGGTGAACACTGAAGCTTTCTTT. Amino acids: CASSWEVNTEAFF.

This chain joins TRBV30 and TRBJ1-4, with unresolved D. Germline CDR1 reads GTSNPN; CDR2 reads SVGIG (reference sequence). V was trimmed by 2 bases and J by 3 bases, leaving 13 bases between them. CDR3 length: 15 residues. The CDR3 reads CAWSKHLLANEKLFF. CDR3 DNA: TGTGCCTGGAGTAAACATCTACTAGCTAATGAAAAACTGTTTTTT.

The chain has TRBV5-4 and TRBJ1-2; maybe TRBD1 (6 bases). V lost 2 bases, J lost 2 bases, and 16 bases lay in between. The CDR3 length is 16 residues. Germline CDR1 reads SGHNT; CDR2 reads YYREEE (reference sequence). The CDR3 region is CASSLIPNRENYGYTF. The CDR3 DNA reads as TGTGCCAGCAGCTTAATCCCAAACAGGGAGAACTATGGCTACACCTTC.

In DNA form, the CDR3 reads TGTGCCAGCAGCAAAGGACTAACCGAGCAGTACTTC. Translating gives CASSKGLTEQYF. The chain uses TRBV21-1 and TRBJ2-7; TRBD2 is the table's D call, not checked against the DNA. TRBV21-1 is assigned pseudogene status. CDR3 length: 12 residues.

The V call is TRBV5-1, the J call TRBJ2-3, with 7 nucleotides matching TRBD1. The CDR3 has 15 residues. Trimming took 8 bases from V and 0 from J; bases not matched to a gene: 9. Germline assignment: CDR1 SGHRS and CDR2 YFSETQ. This chain's CDR3 is CARLRQGTSTDTQYF. CDR3 bases: TGCGCCAGGCTCAGACAGGGTACTAGCACAGATACGCAGTATTTT.

The V gene is TRBV29-1, the J gene TRBJ2-1; TRBD2 aligns across 10 bases. The CDR3 covers 13 residues. The V segment lost 4 bases and the J segment 6 bases; nucleotides outside the gene matches: 3. The germline gives CDR1 SQVTM, CDR2 ANQGSEA. CDR3 residues: CSVARTSGNEQFF. In nucleotides, the CDR3 is TGCAGCGTTGCTAGGACTAGCGGCAATGAGCAGTTCTTC.

The chain couples TRBV5-1 to TRBJ2-1; 11 nucleotides align to TRBD2. Germline CDR1 and CDR2: SGHRS and YFSETQ. V was clipped by 0 bases and J by 6 bases; unmatched bases: 2. This CDR3 is 15 amino acids long. The CDR3 sequence: CASSLGLAGLNEQFF. Written as DNA, the CDR3 is TGCGCCAGCAGCTTGGGACTAGCGGGGCTCAATGAGCAGTTCTTC.

The chain links TRBV7-3 to TRBJ2-7; a weak D match, TRBD1 (6 bases). The CDR3 length is 20 residues. The germline V gene has CDR1 SGHTA and CDR2 FQGTGA. V lost 8 bases to trimming and J lost 2 bases, with 34 bases between them. This CDR3 is CASHQQTGTKGVQDTYEQYF. The CDR3 DNA reads TGTGCCAGCCACCAACAAACCGGGACAAAAGGTGTCCAGGACACCTACGAGCAGTACTTC.

V usage is TRBV15 and J usage is TRBJ1-4; D ambiguous. V was shortened by 0 bases and J by 0 bases, with 11 bases between the two germline ends. Germline V lookup: CDR1 LNHNV, CDR2 YYDKDF (reference sequence). There are 17 residues in the CDR3. CDR3 nucleotides: TGTGCCACCAGCAGAGATCGGGTTCGTGCAACTAATGAAAAACTGTTTTTT. Protein sequence: CATSRDRVRATNEKLFF.

The genes are TRBV2 and TRBJ1-2; TRBD1 is a possible D gene (5 bases). Trimming left V 8 bases short and J 3 bases short, with 13 bases between. Germline V gene sequence: CDR1 SNHLY, CDR2 FYNNEI. CDR3 length: 13 residues. The CDR3 DNA follows: TGTGCCAGCCCGTCCGGGGGGGACTATGGCTACACCTTC. This translates into CASPSGGDYGYTF. The full variable domain, completed using reference TRBV2 and TRBJ1-2, is EPEVTQTPSHQVTQMGQEVILRCVPISNHLYFYWYRQILGQKVEFLVSFYNNEISEKSEIFDDQFSVERPDGSNFTLKIRSTKLEDSAMYFCASPSGGDYGYTFGSGTRLTVV.

The CDR3 DNA reads TGTGCCAGTAGTATCCGTCTCCAGAATCTCAACTATGGCTACACCTTC. Amino acid sequence: CASSIRLQNLNYGYTF. This chain joins TRBV19 and TRBJ1-2; D is unclear. The germline CDR1 and CDR2 sequences are LNHDA and SQIVND (reference sequence). The CDR3 extends over 16 amino acids. The germline V and J ends were trimmed by 3 bases and 2 bases, with 16 bases remaining between them.

V usage is TRBV7-2 and J usage is TRBJ2-1; the D gene is possibly TRBD2 (6 bases). This CDR3 is built from 15 residues. Germline V gene data show CDR1 as SGHTA and CDR2 as FQGNSA. V dropped 1 base and J dropped 2 bases, with 9 bases sitting between them. For the CDR3, the DNA is TGTGCCAGCAGCTTAGGACTAGGCCCCTACAATGAGCAGTTCTTC. Its protein product is CASSLGLGPYNEQFF.

The genes are TRBV28 and TRBJ2-1; 8 bases agree with TRBD1. From germline, CDR1 is MDHEN and CDR2 SYDVKM. This CDR3 comprises 14 residues. V shed 6 bases, J shed 6 bases, and the junction held 7 bases outside the gene matches. Here the CDR3 reads CASRRQGYANEQFF. The DNA of the CDR3 is TGTGCCAGCAGGAGACAGGGGTATGCCAATGAGCAGTTCTTC.

This chain connects TRBV19 to TRBJ2-1; weak D call: TRBD2 (6 bases). Between the trimmed V and J ends, which lost 4 bases and 7 bases, there was a span of 14 bases. CDR1 LNHDA and CDR2 SQIVND come from the germline V gene (reference sequence). The CDR3 contains 14 residues. As DNA, the CDR3 is TGTGCCAGTAGTAACACCGGGACTTGGAATGAGCAGTTCTTC. This encodes CASSNTGTWNEQFF.

This clone was observed a single time. The J gene is TRBJ2-7, the V gene TRBV7-8; D might be TRBD2 (5 bases). The CDR3 runs 13 residues. The germline V and J ends were trimmed by 5 bases and 10 bases, with 18 bases remaining between them. CDR1 and CDR2 (germline): SGHVS, FQNEAQ. CDR3 DNA sequence: TGTGCCAGCAGCATATCCCTCTTCGGACTTCAGTACTTC. This gives the protein CASSISLFGLQYF. Using reference TRBV7-8 and TRBJ2-7 for the parts outside the CDR3, the full variable domain is GAGVSQSPRYKVAKRGQDVALRCDPISGHVSLFWYQQALGQGPEFLTYFQNEAQLDKSGLPSDRFFAERPEGSVSTLKIQRTQQEDSAVYLCASSISLFGLQYFGPGTRLTVT.

The chain employs TRBV5-6 and TRBJ1-1; D gene ambiguous. The CDR3 is 15 amino acids. The germline V and J ends were trimmed by 0 bases and 2 bases, with 11 bases remaining between them. Germline V lookup: CDR1 SGHDT, CDR2 YYEEEE. The CDR3 sequence is CASSLGLTANTEAFF. In nucleotides, the CDR3 is TGTGCCAGCAGCTTGGGTTTAACAGCAAACACTGAAGCTTTCTTT.

This rearrangement joins TRBV9 to TRBJ1-1; TRBD1 might be the D (5 bases). V was pared by 0 bases and J by 3 bases, with 12 bases between. Germline loops: CDR1 SGDLS, CDR2 YYNGEE. The CDR3 sequence is 15 residues long. The CDR3 loop is CASSVEGAGDTEAFF. The CDR3 DNA is TGTGCCAGCAGCGTAGAAGGGGCCGGTGACACTGAAGCTTTCTTT.

The chain joins TRBV28 to TRBJ2-1, with D unclear. The CDR3 consists of 12 residues. With 3 bases removed from V and 5 bases from J, the gap between germline ends came to 5 bases. Germline loops: CDR1 MDHEN, CDR2 SYDVKM. CDR3: CASSLSDNEQFF. The CDR3 bases are TGTGCCAGCAGTTTGAGTGACAATGAGCAGTTCTTC. Full variable domain (outside the CDR3, taken from reference TRBV28 and TRBJ2-1): DVKVTQSSRYLVKRTGEKVFLECVQDMDHENMFWYRQDPGLGLRLIYFSYDVKMKEKGDIPEGYSVSREKKERFSLILESASTNQTSMYLCASSLSDNEQFFGPGTRLTVL.